These T cell receptor beta chains were read from a single sample in a study of blood T cell repertoires in COVID-19. Assay: immunoSEQ multiplex PCR; the TCRdb copy retains only in-frame clones and omits some. The sample shows around 150,000 clones, approximately 83% of them seen only once. Sequencing was carried out using PBMCs or T cells enriched from blood (not recorded which). The receptors originated from a woman aged 60-75 years who had recovered from COVID-19. Both conserved end residues are part of each CDR3. A D gene is named only where the DNA matches it firmly. For some rows the clone size is stated as once, few or many, or as a class when expanded; others skip it.

v_gene	d_gene	j_gene	abundance	CDR3aa	CDR3nt
TRBV25-1	NA	TRBJ1-1	NA	CASSEPGAHEAFF	TGTGCCAGCAGTGAACCAGGGGCCCATGAAGCTTTCTTT
TRBV19	NA	TRBJ1-1	NA	CASSREPASPEAFF	TGTGCCAGTAGCCGGGAGCCTGCTTCCCCTGAAGCTTTCTTT
TRBV9	TRBD2	TRBJ2-2	once	CASSASGALLAGELFF	TGTGCCAGCAGCGCTAGCGGGGCCCTTCTTGCCGGGGAGCTGTTTTTT
TRBV18	TRBD1	TRBJ2-7	NA	CASSPTRDRVYEQYF	TGTGCCAGCTCACCCACCCGGGACAGGGTCTACGAGCAGTACTTC
TRBV5-1	NA	TRBJ1-2	NA	CASSISSQANSDGYTF	TGCGCCAGCAGCATCTCCTCACAGGCGAACTCTGATGGCTACACCTTC
TRBV28	NA	TRBJ2-2	once	CASLYTGELFF	TGTGCCAGCCTCTACACCGGGGAGCTGTTTTTT
TRBV5-1	TRBD2	TRBJ2-2	few	CASSLRPSGTGELFF	TGCGCCAGCAGCTTGCGGCCTAGCGGCACCGGGGAGCTGTTTTTT
TRBV5-1	NA	TRBJ1-6	NA	CASSLAHQAGTYNSPLHF	TGCGCCAGCAGCCTAGCCCATCAGGCGGGAACCTATAATTCACCCCTCCACTTT
TRBV7-7	TRBD1	TRBJ2-5	NA	CASSWDRGETQYF	TGTGCCAGCAGCTGGGACAGGGGAGAGACCCAGTACTTC
TRBV21-1	NA	TRBJ2-3	NA	CASSKAAVRTDTQYF	TGTGCCAGCAGCAAAGCAGCGGTACGCACAGATACGCAGTATTTT
TRBV30	TRBD2	TRBJ2-3	NA	CALEAGGAMNTQYF	TGTGCTTTAGAGGCCGGGGGGGCAATGAATACGCAGTATTTT
TRBV7-9	TRBD2	TRBJ2-1	NA	CASSNGLASNEQFF	TGTGCCAGCAGCAACGGACTAGCGAGCAATGAGCAGTTCTTC
TRBV7-9	TRBD2	TRBJ2-3	once	CASSFGLAGVDTQYF	TGTGCCAGCAGCTTCGGACTAGCGGGAGTGGATACGCAGTATTTT
TRBV9	TRBD2	TRBJ2-7	NA	CASSVAAGVSYEQYF	TGTGCCAGCAGCGTAGCAGCGGGAGTCTCCTACGAGCAGTACTTC
TRBV28	NA	TRBJ2-7	NA	CASSLGGAAYEQYF	TGTGCCAGCAGTTTAGGGGGGGCTGCATACGAGCAGTACTTC
TRBV7-2	TRBD2	TRBJ2-7	NA	CASKLSGRNYEQYF	TGTGCCAGCAAACTCAGCGGGAGGAACTACGAGCAGTACTTC
TRBV7-2	TRBD2	TRBJ2-3	NA	CASSLVASGTTDTQYF	TGTGCCAGCAGCTTAGTGGCTAGCGGAACCACAGATACGCAGTATTTT
TRBV3-1/TRBV3-2	NA	TRBJ1-4	NA	CASSQEEQALLNEKLFF	TGTGCCAGCAGCCAAGAGGAACAGGCTCTCCTTAATGAAAAACTGTTTTTT